Following are 27 T cell receptor beta chains from one sample sequenced in a study of cytomegalovirus exposure and HLA in healthy donors. The repertoire was sequenced with immunoSEQ multiplex PCR; TCRdb's copy has only in-frame clones and lacks some. Of around 52,000 clones in the sample, more than 80% were seen once. Sequenced input: PBMCs. These receptor sequences come from a woman younger than 35 in good health and CMV-seronegative.

Details on this clone: Other DNA variants within this sample encode the same CDR3. The rearrangement joins TRBV15 to TRBJ2-3; D is unresolved. V was cut by 0 bases and J by 6 bases, with 4 bases left in between. CDR1 is LNHNV, CDR2 YYDKDF, per germline (reference sequence). The CDR3 covers 12 residues. The CDR3 is CATSRDQDTQYF. The CDR3 DNA reads as TGTGCCACCAGCAGAGATCAGGATACGCAGTATTTT.

This chain uses TRBV6-5 with TRBJ1-2; 8 bases line up with TRBD1. CDR3 length: 12 residues. The germline V gene has CDR1 MNHEY and CDR2 SVGAGI. Trimming at V came to 6 bases and at J to 7 bases, leaving 4 bases not matched to a gene. DNA for the CDR3: TGTGCCAGCAGCGACAGGGGATTTGGCTACACCTTC. Amino acids: CASSDRGFGYTF.

The DNA for the CDR3 is TGTGCCAGCAGTGTCGGGACTAGCGGGGCTGATGAGCAGTTCTTC. Translation: CASSVGTSGADEQFF. This chain joins TRBV27 and TRBJ2-1; TRBD2 matches at 13 bases. The CDR3 has 15 residues. CDR1 MNHEY and CDR2 SMNVEV come from the germline V gene (reference sequence). Unmatched junction bases numbered 6, after V lost 5 bases and J lost 8 bases.

J is TRBJ1-1 and V is TRBV7-2; 7 bases agree with TRBD1. The CDR3 is 13 amino acids. Germline CDR1 reads SGHTA; CDR2 reads FQGNSA. Trimming removed 5 bases from V and 5 bases from J; junction bases left unmatched: 5. The CDR3 here is CASSPHRGTEAFF. For the CDR3, the DNA is TGTGCCAGCAGCCCCCACAGGGGAACTGAAGCTTTCTTT.

The genes are TRBV5-4 and TRBJ2-5; 7 bases fit TRBD1. The CDR3 is made up of 14 amino acids. V trimming: 2 bases; J trimming: 1 base; junction bases outside the gene matches: 2. The germline CDR1 and CDR2 sequences are SGHNT and YYREEE (reference sequence). Here the CDR3 DNA reads TGTGCCAGCAGCTTAAGGGACAGCCAAGAGACCCAGTACTTC. Translating it yields CASSLRDSQETQYF.

The gene calls are TRBV19 and TRBJ1-1, with TRBD1 matching 8 bases. V shed 6 bases, J shed 1 base, and the junction held 4 bases outside the gene matches. The CDR3 has 14 amino acids. The germline CDR1 and CDR2 sequences are LNHDA and SQIVND (reference sequence). DNA of the CDR3: TGTGCCAGTAGGACCGGGACAGGGAACACTGAAGCTTTCTTT. Amino acid sequence: CASRTGTGNTEAFF.

V and J are TRBV27 and TRBJ1-5; 9 bases agree with TRBD1. The V gene's germline CDR1 is MNHEY and CDR2 SMNVEV (reference sequence). This CDR3 region has 18 residues. Germline trimming cut 5 bases from V and 2 bases from J; bases unmatched to any gene: 13. As DNA, the CDR3 is TGTGCCAGCAGTCCATCGGACAGGGGATTTCTTGGCAATCAGCCCCAGCATTTT. Translated, it gives CASSPSDRGFLGNQPQHF.

The genes are TRBV7-9 and TRBJ2-1; D gene unclear. Germline CDR1 and CDR2: SEHNR and FQNEAQ (reference sequence). Trimming removed 2 bases from V and 7 bases from J, with 12 bases in between. This CDR3 comprises 14 residues. The CDR3 protein is CASSLIADRNEQFF. The CDR3 DNA is TGTGCCAGCAGCTTAATAGCAGATAGGAATGAGCAGTTCTTC.

The V call is TRBV15, the J call TRBJ2-5; the D gene is possibly TRBD1 (6 bases). The CDR3 spans 16 residues. The germline V gene has CDR1 LNHNV and CDR2 YYDKDF (reference sequence). V lost 3 bases and J lost 0, with 14 bases in between. CDR3: CATSSGGRANQETQYF. The CDR3 DNA reads TGTGCCACCAGCAGTGGGGGCAGGGCTAACCAAGAGACCCAGTACTTC. The entire variable domain, with the rest obtained from reference TRBV15 and TRBJ2-5, is as follows: DAMVIQNPRYQVTQFGKPVTLSCSQTLNHNVMYWYQQKSSQAPKLLFHYYDKDFNNEADTPDNFQSRRPNTSFCFLDIRSPGLGDTAMYLCATSSGGRANQETQYFGPGTRLLVL.

There are a few counts of this clone. This rearrangement joins TRBV10-3 to TRBJ1-5, with 7 bases aligning to TRBD1. Germline-derived CDR1 and CDR2 are ENHRY and SYGVKD. Losses at the gene ends were 6 bases for V and 5 bases for J; bases not matched to a gene: 7. The CDR3 totals 14 residues. The DNA for the CDR3 is TGTGCCATCAGCGGAGACAGGGCCGATCAGCCCCAGCATTTT. It is translated as CAISGDRADQPQHF.

The table lists this clone with a count of one. The chain carries TRBV5-8 and TRBJ1-1; D remains ambiguous. Trimming took off 3 bases at V and 1 base at J, with 16 bases between the two ends. Germline CDR1 and CDR2: SGHTS and YDEGEE. The CDR3 extends over 16 amino acids. CDR3 coding DNA: TGTGCCAGCAGCTGGAGGATCCCTACGAGGAACACTGAAGCTTTCTTT. Its protein is CASSWRIPTRNTEAFF.

In its sample, this clone was seen a few times. V and J are TRBV5-4 and TRBJ1-2; 7 bases are a match to TRBD1. Germline V gene lookup returns CDR1 SGHNT and CDR2 YYREEE (reference sequence). V lost 3 bases and J lost 4; bases outside the gene matches: 3. CDR3 length equals 13 residues. This chain's CDR3 is CASSWDSAYGYTF. The CDR3, as DNA: TGTGCCAGCAGCTGGGACAGTGCCTATGGCTACACCTTC.

The chain uses TRBV13 and TRBJ2-3; D not resolved. V was shortened by 5 bases and J by 0 bases, with 9 bases between the two germline ends. Germline V lookup: CDR1 PRHDT, CDR2 FYEKMQ (reference sequence). This CDR3 is 14 amino acids long. CDR3 residues: CASSRDSSTDTQYF. The CDR3 DNA is TGTGCCAGCAGCCGAGACTCGAGCACAGATACGCAGTATTTT.

This chain joins TRBV10-3 and TRBJ2-3; D is perhaps TRBD2 (7 bases). V dropped 3 bases and J dropped 4 bases, with 11 bases sitting between them. The CDR3 is 14 amino acids. Germline V lookup: CDR1 ENHRY, CDR2 SYGVKD. The CDR3, as DNA: TGTGCCATCAGTGATAAGGGGGGGGCAGATACGCAGTATTTT. Translation gives CAISDKGGADTQYF.

The V and J genes are TRBV6-4 and TRBJ2-1; perhaps TRBD1 as D (6 bases). The V end was cut by 0 bases, the J end by 2 bases, with 11 bases between. Per germline, CDR1 MRHNA and CDR2 SNTAGT. CDR3 length: 16 amino acids. CDR3 residues: CASSDSLDRAYNEQFF. In nucleotides, the CDR3 is TGTGCCAGCAGTGACTCGCTGGACAGAGCCTACAATGAGCAGTTCTTC.

The rearrangement joins TRBV4-3 to TRBJ1-1, with 7 bases identical to TRBD1. V lost 0 bases to trimming and J lost 1 base; unmatched junction nucleotides: 5. CDR1 and CDR2 (germline): LGHNA, YSLEER. This CDR3 is 16 amino acids long. CDR3 in amino acids: CASSQDRGTKNTEAFF. DNA for the CDR3: TGCGCCAGCAGCCAAGACAGGGGGACGAAGAACACTGAAGCTTTCTTT.

The chain carries TRBV7-2 and TRBJ2-3, with TRBD2 matching 10 bases. CDR3 size: 16 residues. Germline CDR1 and CDR2: SGHTA and FQGNSA. V was clipped by 4 bases and J by 2 bases; unmatched bases: 6. CDR3 loop: CASSSSGSLITDTQYF. The CDR3 bases are TGTGCCAGCAGCTCTAGCGGGAGCTTGATCACAGATACGCAGTATTTT. The whole variable domain, filled in from reference TRBV7-2 and TRBJ2-3, reads GAGVSQSPSNKVTEKGKDVELRCDPISGHTALYWYRQSLGQGLEFLIYFQGNSAPDKSGLPSDRFSAERTGGSVSTLTIQRTQQEDSAVYLCASSSSGSLITDTQYFGPGTRLTVL.

The rearrangement joins TRBV11-2 to TRBJ2-7; the D gene is possibly TRBD2 (5 bases). The CDR3 is 16 residues long. Germline V gene lookup returns CDR1 SGHAT and CDR2 FQNNGV. Trimming removed 1 base from V and 0 bases from J, with 13 bases in between. CDR3 in amino acids: CASSLGRPGISYEQYF. CDR3 bases: TGTGCCAGCAGCTTAGGACGGCCGGGGATCTCCTACGAGCAGTACTTC. The full variable domain, in which reference TRBV11-2 and TRBJ2-7 provide the parts outside the CDR3, is EAGVAQSPRYKIIEKRQSVAFWCNPISGHATLYWYQQILGQGPKLLIQFQNNGVVDDSQLPKDRFSAERLKGVDSTLKIQPAKLEDSAVYLCASSLGRPGISYEQYFGPGTRLTVT.

This CDR3 reads CASSDRAGTEAFF. For the CDR3, the DNA is TGTGCCAGTTCGGACAGGGCGGGCACTGAAGCTTTCTTT. The genes are TRBV19 and TRBJ1-1; TRBD1 agrees at 8 bases. The CDR3 contains 13 residues. Germline V gene lookup returns CDR1 LNHDA and CDR2 SQIVND (reference sequence). Trimming took 8 bases from V and 4 from J; bases not matched to a gene: 6.

This clone was seen once. This sequence joins TRBV11-2 and TRBJ2-3; the match to TRBD2 covers 13 bases. V dropped 1 base and J dropped 5; count of bases not matched to a gene: 6. There are 17 residues in the CDR3. Germline values: CDR1 SGHAT, CDR2 FQNNGV. The CDR3 protein is CASSLGRTSGRVDTQYF. CDR3 DNA sequence: TGTGCCAGCAGCTTAGGTCGCACTAGCGGGAGGGTAGATACGCAGTATTTT.

The chain employs TRBV6-1 and TRBJ1-5; 8 bases agree with TRBD1. With V trimmed by 10 bases and J by 6 bases, 8 bases remained unmatched. The CDR3 is made up of 13 amino acids. The germline gives CDR1 MNHNS, CDR2 SASEGT. The CDR3 spells CATRDRSVQPQHF. DNA of the CDR3: TGTGCCACCAGGGACAGGTCGGTTCAGCCCCAGCATTTT.

The rearrangement links TRBV2 to TRBJ2-3; D is possibly TRBD1 (5 bases). V was trimmed by 6 bases and J by 1 base, leaving 14 bases between them. CDR3 length equals 15 residues. CDR1 is SNHLY and CDR2 is FYNNEI in the germline V gene. This CDR3 reads CASRRPGQGTDTQYF. The CDR3 DNA reads TGTGCCAGCAGACGCCCTGGACAAGGCACAGATACGCAGTATTTT.

This clone was detected only once. The V call is TRBV9, the J call TRBJ2-2, with D perhaps TRBD1 (5 bases). This CDR3 comprises 15 residues. Germline V gene data show CDR1 as SGDLS and CDR2 as YYNGEE. V lost 0 bases, J lost 7 bases, and 13 bases lay in between. This chain's CDR3 is CASSVEGSVGGELFF. The DNA of the CDR3 is TGTGCCAGCAGCGTAGAGGGGTCTGTTGGCGGGGAGCTGTTTTTT.

The chain carries TRBV15 and TRBJ1-1, with D maybe TRBD1 (5 bases). V lost 1 base and J 4 bases, leaving 10 bases between the germline ends. Germline assignment: CDR1 LNHNV and CDR2 YYDKDF (reference sequence). The CDR3 has 14 amino acids. The CDR3 here is CATSRGGVGTEAFF. CDR3 nucleotides: TGTGCCACCAGCAGAGGGGGGGTGGGCACTGAAGCTTTCTTT.

V gene TRBV18 combines with J gene TRBJ2-2; D unresolved. Germline assignment: CDR1 KGHSH and CDR2 LQKENI. The CDR3 has 14 residues. V dropped 3 bases and J dropped 0 bases, with 5 bases sitting between them. CDR3 sequence: CASSPFTNTGELFF. The CDR3 DNA follows: TGTGCCAGCTCACCCTTTACGAACACCGGGGAGCTGTTTTTT. The full variable domain, in which reference TRBV18 and TRBJ2-2 provide the parts outside the CDR3, is NAGVMQNPRHLVRRRGQEARLRCSPMKGHSHVYWYRQLPEEGLKFMVYLQKENIIDESGMPKERFSAEFPKEGPSILRIQQVVRGDSAAYFCASSPFTNTGELFFGEGSRLTVL.

The chain carries TRBV6-5 and TRBJ2-7; D gene unclear. Germline V gene sequence: CDR1 MNHEY, CDR2 SVGAGI. The germline V and J ends were trimmed by 3 bases and 3 bases, with 12 bases remaining between them. The CDR3 is made up of 14 amino acids. DNA for the CDR3: TGTGCCAGCAGTTATAACGAGGTAGGCTACGAGCAGTACGTC. Protein sequence: CASSYNEVGYEQYV.

The V and J genes are TRBV2 and TRBJ2-1; 10 nucleotides match TRBD2. This CDR3 spans 13 amino acids. J gave up 12 bases and V 6 bases, and 8 bases lay outside the gene matches. The germline V gene encodes CDR1 SNHLY and CDR2 FYNNEI. CDR3 protein: CASRGRRLAGQFF. In nucleotides, the CDR3 is TGTGCCAGCAGGGGGCGACGACTAGCGGGGCAGTTCTTC.